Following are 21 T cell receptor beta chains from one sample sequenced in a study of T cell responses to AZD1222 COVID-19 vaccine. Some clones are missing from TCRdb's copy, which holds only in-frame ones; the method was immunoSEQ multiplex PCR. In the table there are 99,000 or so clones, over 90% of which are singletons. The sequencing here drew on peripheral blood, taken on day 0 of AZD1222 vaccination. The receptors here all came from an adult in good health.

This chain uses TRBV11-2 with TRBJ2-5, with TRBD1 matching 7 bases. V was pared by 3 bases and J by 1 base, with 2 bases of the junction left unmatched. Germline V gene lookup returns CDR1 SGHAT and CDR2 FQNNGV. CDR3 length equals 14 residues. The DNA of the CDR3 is TGTGCCAGCAGCTTTGACAGGGCCCAAGAGACCCAGTACTTC. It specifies CASSFDRAQETQYF.

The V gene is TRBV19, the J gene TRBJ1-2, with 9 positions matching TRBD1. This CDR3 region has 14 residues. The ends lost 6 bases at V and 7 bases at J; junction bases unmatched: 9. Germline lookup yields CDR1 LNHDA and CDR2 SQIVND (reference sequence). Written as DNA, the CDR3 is TGTGCCAGTAGAAGACTGGGACAGGGAGGTGGCTACACCTTC. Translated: CASRRLGQGGGYTF. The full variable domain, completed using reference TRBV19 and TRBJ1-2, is DGGITQSPKYLFRKEGQNVTLSCEQNLNHDAMYWYRQDPGQGLRLIYYSQIVNDFQKGDIAEGYSVSREKKESFPLTVTSAQKNPTAFYLCASRRLGQGGGYTFGSGTRLTVV.

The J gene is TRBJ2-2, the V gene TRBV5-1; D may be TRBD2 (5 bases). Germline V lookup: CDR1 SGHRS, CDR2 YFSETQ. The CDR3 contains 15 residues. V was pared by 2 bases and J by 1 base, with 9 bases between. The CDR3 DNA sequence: TGCGCCAGCAGCTTTGAAAGCGGGAACACCGGGGAGCTGTTTTTT. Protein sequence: CASSFESGNTGELFF.

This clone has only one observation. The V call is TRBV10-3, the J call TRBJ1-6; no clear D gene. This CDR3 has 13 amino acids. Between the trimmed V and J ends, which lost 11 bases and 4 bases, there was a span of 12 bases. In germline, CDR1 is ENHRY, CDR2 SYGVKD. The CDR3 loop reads CAANREYNSPLHF. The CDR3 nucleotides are TGTGCCGCTAACAGAGAATATAATTCACCCCTCCACTTT.

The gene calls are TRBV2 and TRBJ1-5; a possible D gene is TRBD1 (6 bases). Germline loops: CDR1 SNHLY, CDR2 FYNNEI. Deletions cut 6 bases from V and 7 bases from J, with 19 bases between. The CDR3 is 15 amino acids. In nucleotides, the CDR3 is TGTGCCAGCAGGGAACTTAACAGGGTAGGACAGCCCCAGCATTTT. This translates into CASRELNRVGQPQHF.

The CDR3 coding sequence is TGTGCCAGCAGTGAAGCGCCTGGCTACACCTTC. It translates to CASSEAPGYTF. The V and J genes are TRBV6-1 and TRBJ1-2; D gene unclear. Germline CDR1 is MNHNS and CDR2 is SASEGT. The ends were cut back, 0 bases at V and 7 bases at J, with 3 bases in the middle. The CDR3 consists of 11 residues.

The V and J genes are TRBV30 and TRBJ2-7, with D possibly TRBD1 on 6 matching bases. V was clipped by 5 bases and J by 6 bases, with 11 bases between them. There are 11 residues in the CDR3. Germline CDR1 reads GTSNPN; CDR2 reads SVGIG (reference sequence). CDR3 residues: CAWGDTLEQYF. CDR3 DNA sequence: TGTGCCTGGGGGGACACCCTCGAGCAGTACTTC.

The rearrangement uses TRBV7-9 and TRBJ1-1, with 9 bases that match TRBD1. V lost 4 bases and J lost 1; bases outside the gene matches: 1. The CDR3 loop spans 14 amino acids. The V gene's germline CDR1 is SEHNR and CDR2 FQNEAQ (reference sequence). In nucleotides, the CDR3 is TGTGCCAGCAGCTCGGGACAGGGGAACACTGAAGCTTTCTTT. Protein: CASSSGQGNTEAFF.

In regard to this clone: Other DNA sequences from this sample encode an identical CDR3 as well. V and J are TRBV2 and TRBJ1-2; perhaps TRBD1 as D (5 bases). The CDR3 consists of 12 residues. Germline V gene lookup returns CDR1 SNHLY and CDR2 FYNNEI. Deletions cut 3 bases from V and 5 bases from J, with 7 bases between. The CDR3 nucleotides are TGTGCCAGCAGTGACAGGGCGTATGGCTACACCTTC. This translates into CASSDRAYGYTF.

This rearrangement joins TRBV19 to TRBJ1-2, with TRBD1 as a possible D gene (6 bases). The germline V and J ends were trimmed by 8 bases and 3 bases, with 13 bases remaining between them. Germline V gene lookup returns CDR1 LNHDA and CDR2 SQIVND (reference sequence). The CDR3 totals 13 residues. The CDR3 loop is CASRPGQYYGYTF. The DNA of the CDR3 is TGTGCCAGTCGCCCTGGACAGTACTATGGCTACACCTTC.

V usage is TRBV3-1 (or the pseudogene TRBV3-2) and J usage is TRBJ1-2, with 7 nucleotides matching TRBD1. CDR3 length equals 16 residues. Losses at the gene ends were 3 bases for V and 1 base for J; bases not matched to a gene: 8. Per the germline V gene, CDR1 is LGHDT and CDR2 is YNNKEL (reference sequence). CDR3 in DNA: TGTGCCAGCAGCCAGAGGGCCCGGGACAGTAACTATGGCTACACCTTC. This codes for CASSQRARDSNYGYTF.

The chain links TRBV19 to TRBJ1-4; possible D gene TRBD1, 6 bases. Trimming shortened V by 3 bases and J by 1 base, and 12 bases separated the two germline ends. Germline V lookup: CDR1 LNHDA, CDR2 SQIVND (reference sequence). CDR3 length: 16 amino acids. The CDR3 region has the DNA TGTGCCAGTAGTATGACCGGGACACAAACTAATGAAAAACTGTTTTTT. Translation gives CASSMTGTQTNEKLFF.

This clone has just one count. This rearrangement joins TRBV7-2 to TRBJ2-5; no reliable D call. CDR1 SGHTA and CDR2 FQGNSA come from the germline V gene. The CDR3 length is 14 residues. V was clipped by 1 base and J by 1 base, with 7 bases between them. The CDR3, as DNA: TGTGCCAGCAGCTTAGAGTACACCCAAGAGACCCAGTACTTC. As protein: CASSLEYTQETQYF.

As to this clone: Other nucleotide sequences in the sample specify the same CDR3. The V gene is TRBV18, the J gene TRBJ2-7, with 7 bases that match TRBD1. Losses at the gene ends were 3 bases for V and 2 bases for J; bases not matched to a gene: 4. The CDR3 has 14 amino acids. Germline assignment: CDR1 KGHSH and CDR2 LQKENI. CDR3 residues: CASSPRQGTYEQYF. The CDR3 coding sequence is TGTGCCAGCTCACCGCGACAGGGAACCTACGAGCAGTACTTC.

Here the CDR3 DNA reads TGCACCAGCAGCCGGGACCTCACAGATACGCAGTATTTT. Its translation: CTSSRDLTDTQYF. V usage is TRBV1 and J usage is TRBJ2-3. TRBV1 is listed as a pseudogene. The CDR3 length is 13 residues.

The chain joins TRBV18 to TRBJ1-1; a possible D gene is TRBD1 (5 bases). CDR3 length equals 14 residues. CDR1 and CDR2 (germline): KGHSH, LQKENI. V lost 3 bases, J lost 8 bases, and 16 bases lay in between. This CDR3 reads CASSPGPQKEEAFF. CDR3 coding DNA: TGTGCCAGCTCACCGGGACCGCAGAAAGAAGAAGCTTTCTTT. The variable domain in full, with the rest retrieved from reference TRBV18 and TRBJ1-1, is NAGVMQNPRHLVRRRGQEARLRCSPMKGHSHVYWYRQLPEEGLKFMVYLQKENIIDESGMPKERFSAEFPKEGPSILRIQQVVRGDSAAYFCASSPGPQKEEAFFGQGTRLTVV.

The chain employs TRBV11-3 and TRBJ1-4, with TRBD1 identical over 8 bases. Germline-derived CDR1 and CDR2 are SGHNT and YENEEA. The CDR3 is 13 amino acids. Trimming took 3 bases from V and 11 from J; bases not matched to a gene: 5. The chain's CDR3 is CASSLSQGEKLFF. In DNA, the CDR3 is TGTGCCAGCAGCTTGTCACAGGGGGAGAAACTGTTTTTT.

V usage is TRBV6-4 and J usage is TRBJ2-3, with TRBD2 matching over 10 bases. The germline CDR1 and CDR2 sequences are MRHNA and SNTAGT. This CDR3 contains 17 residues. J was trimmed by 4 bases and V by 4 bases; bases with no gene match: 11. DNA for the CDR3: TGTGCCAGCAGTGTAATAGCGGGAGGTCCCAGGGCAGATACGCAGTATTTT. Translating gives CASSVIAGGPRADTQYF.

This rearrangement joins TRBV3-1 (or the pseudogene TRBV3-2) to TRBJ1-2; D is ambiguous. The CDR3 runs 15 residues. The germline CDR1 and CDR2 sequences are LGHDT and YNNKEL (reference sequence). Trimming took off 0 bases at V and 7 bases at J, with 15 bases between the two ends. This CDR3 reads CASSQDLAGLGGYTF. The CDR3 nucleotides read TGTGCCAGCAGCCAAGATCTCGCGGGTTTGGGTGGCTACACCTTC.

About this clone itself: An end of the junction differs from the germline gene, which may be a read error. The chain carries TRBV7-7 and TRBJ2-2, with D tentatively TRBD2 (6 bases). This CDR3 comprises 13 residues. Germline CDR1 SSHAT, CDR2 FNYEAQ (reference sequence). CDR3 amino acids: CASSLRDSGELFF. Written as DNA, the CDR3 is TGTGCTAGCAGTCTGCGGGACTCCGGGGAGCTGTTTTTT.

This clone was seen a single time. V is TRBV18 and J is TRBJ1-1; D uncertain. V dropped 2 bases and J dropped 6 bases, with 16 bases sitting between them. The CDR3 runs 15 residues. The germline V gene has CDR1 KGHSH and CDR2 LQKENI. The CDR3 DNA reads TGTGCCAGCTCACCATCCCGGCGGGTTCGCGCTGAAGCTTTCTTT. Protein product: CASSPSRRVRAEAFF.